The 7 T cell receptor beta chains below were found in one sample sequenced in a study of cytomegalovirus exposure and HLA in healthy donors. Researchers ran the PCR with 60 Vbeta and 13 Jbeta primers. The repertoire was sequenced with immunoSEQ multiplex PCR; TCRdb's copy has only in-frame clones and lacks some. The sample yields about 130,000 clones, over 60% seen once. The sample taken for sequencing was PBMCs. Receptors originate from a man aged 25-45 years in good health and CMV-seronegative.

This clone was counted between two and nine times. CDR3 protein: CASSILASGTTTYNEQFF. Written as DNA, the CDR3 is TGTGCCAGTAGTATTTTGGCTAGCGGGACCACTACCTACAATGAGCAGTTCTTC. V usage is TRBV19 and J usage is TRBJ2-1; TRBD2 agrees at 9 bases. CDR1 and CDR2 (germline): LNHDA, SQIVND (reference sequence). V shed 3 bases and J 2 bases; nucleotides not matched to a gene: 11. The CDR3 runs 18 residues. The whole variable domain, remainder taken from reference TRBV19 and TRBJ2-1, is DGGITQSPKYLFRKEGQNVTLSCEQNLNHDAMYWYRQDPGQGLRLIYYSQIVNDFQKGDIAEGYSVSREKKESFPLTVTSAQKNPTAFYLCASSILASGTTTYNEQFFGPGTRLTVL.

This rearrangement joins TRBV5-1 to TRBJ2-7; 8 nucleotides line up with TRBD1. Germline values: CDR1 SGHRS, CDR2 YFSETQ. J lost 5 bases, V lost 4 bases, and 11 bases had no gene match. This CDR3 region has 15 residues. In nucleotides, the CDR3 is TGCGCCAGCAGCCGGATCCCGGGACAGGTCAACGAGCAGTACTTC. Protein sequence: CASSRIPGQVNEQYF.

The chain combines TRBV5-1 with TRBJ1-1; no clear D gene. Per germline, CDR1 SGHRS and CDR2 YFSETQ. The V and J ends lost 5 bases and 3 bases respectively, with 11 bases between them. This CDR3 is built from 13 residues. CDR3 loop: CASRPQVDTEAFF. The CDR3 DNA follows: TGCGCCAGCAGGCCGCAGGTAGACACTGAAGCTTTCTTT.

The V gene is TRBV9, the J gene TRBJ2-3; D might be TRBD2 (7 bases). The V gene's germline CDR1 is SGDLS and CDR2 YYNGEE. V lost 0 bases, J lost 6 bases, and 11 bases lay in between. This CDR3 contains 14 residues. This CDR3 reads CASSVGGGFDTQYF. The CDR3 DNA is TGTGCCAGCAGCGTAGGGGGGGGCTTCGATACGCAGTATTTT.

Of note for this clone: The same CDR3 can be traced to other DNA sequences in this sample. The chain is built from TRBV21-1 and TRBJ2-7; the table gives TRBD1 as D, unverified against the DNA. TRBV21-1 counts as a pseudogene. The CDR3 sequence is 16 residues long. For the CDR3, the DNA is TGTGCCAGCAGCAGACGGACACGCCTACTCTCCTACGAGCAGTACTTC. It yields the protein CASSRRTRLLSYEQYF.

Only a few counts were recorded for this clone. The chain is built from TRBV29-1 and TRBJ2-2, with 9 bases lining up with TRBD2. The ends lost 1 base at V and 4 bases at J; junction bases unmatched: 4. This CDR3 is built from 15 residues. In germline, CDR1 is SQVTM, CDR2 ANQGSEA. The CDR3 is CSVEGLAGRTGELFF. The CDR3, as DNA: TGCAGCGTTGAAGGTCTAGCGGGACGCACCGGGGAGCTGTTTTTT.

This sequence joins TRBV6-1 and TRBJ1-2; the match to TRBD1 covers 7 bases. The J segment lost 4 bases and the V segment lost 8 bases, leaving 7 bases of the junction unmatched. Germline assignment: CDR1 MNHNS and CDR2 SASEGT. The CDR3 spans 13 residues. CDR3 protein: CASSGQLFYGYTF. The CDR3 nucleotides read TGTGCCAGCTCGGGACAGCTATTCTATGGCTACACCTTC.